The clone carrying this T cell receptor (beta chain) was seen at least ten times. Germline V CDR1 and CDR2: SGHAT, FQNNGV. This CDR3 has 15 residues. With 3 bases removed from V and 2 bases from J, the gap between germline ends came to 13 bases. This record belongs to a study of T cells in Graves' hyperthyroidism and ophthalmopathy. RNA transcripts were the template for amplifying TCR beta CDR3 regions. HTBI primers were employed in a first-round RT-PCR of the TCR CDR3. Using its own MiXCR run on the multiplex PCR reads, TCRdb lists one record per CDR3 protein. Here the sample spans around 350,000 distinct CDR3 sequences, approximately 13% being singletons.

This TCR came from a woman aged 18-30 years with Graves' hyperthyroidism. What was sequenced was blood. The chain couples TRBV11-2 to TRBJ2-5; D is unresolved. The CDR3 DNA is TGTGCCAGCAGCTTCGGAGCTGTCTTGCAAGAGACCCAGTACTTC. Translating it yields CASSFGAVLQETQYF.